Shown below are 27 T cell receptor beta chains from a single sample sequenced in a study of CD8 T cells in Susac syndrome. With random hexamers, roughly 0.45 to 1 ug RNA was reverse transcribed. TCRdb recomputed calls from the immunoSEQ multiplex PCR reads with MiXCR, one row per CDR3 protein. The sample lists approximately 140,000 distinct CDR3 sequences, roughly 95% occurring once. Sequencing was performed on CD4+ T cells from PBMCs. The source of these receptors is a human donor with multiple sclerosis.

The V call is TRBV9, the J call TRBJ1-6; weak D call: TRBD1 (5 bases). The CDR3 has 14 residues. Trimming left V 0 bases short and J 7 bases short, with 8 bases between. Per germline, CDR1 SGDLS and CDR2 YYNGEE. The CDR3 protein is CASSVGGPNSPLHF. In DNA, the CDR3 is TGTGCCAGCAGCGTAGGGGGACCAAATTCACCCCTCCACTTT. The whole variable domain, remainder taken from reference TRBV9 and TRBJ1-6, is DSGVTQTPKHLITATGQRVTLRCSPRSGDLSVYWYQQSLDQGLQFLIQYYNGEERAKGNILERFSAQQFPDLHSELNLSSLELGDSALYFCASSVGGPNSPLHFGNGTRLTVT.

This chain's CDR3 is CASSSPTDTSNTGELFF. CDR3 DNA: TGTGCCAGCAGTTCCCCCACGGACACCTCGAACACCGGGGAGCTGTTTTTT. The J gene is TRBJ2-2, the V gene TRBV12-3 or TRBV12-4, with D possibly being TRBD1 (5 bases). The V and J ends lost 4 bases and 0 bases respectively, with 15 bases between them. The CDR3 has 17 amino acids.

In the case of this clonotype: At one end the junction does not follow the germline gene, possibly because of a read error. This chain uses TRBV18 with TRBJ1-5; possibly TRBD1 for D (6 bases). CDR3 size: 12 residues. Germline V gives CDR1 KGHSH, CDR2 LQKENI. Here the CDR3 reads CASSPQGPPQHF. CDR3 coding DNA: TGTGCCAGCTCCCCACAGGGACCGCCCCAGCATTTT.

The chain joins TRBV7-2 to TRBJ2-5; perhaps D is TRBD1 or TRBD2 (5 bases each). The CDR3 extends over 13 amino acids. With 5 bases removed from V and 5 bases from J, the gap between germline ends came to 12 bases. The germline V gene encodes CDR1 SGHTA and CDR2 FQGNSA. The DNA for the CDR3 is TGTGCCAGCAGCCCCCCGGGACGCGAGACCCAGTACTTC. It codes for CASSPPGRETQYF.

The chain couples TRBV20-1 to TRBJ1-5; 7 positions agree with TRBD1. The CDR3 contains 15 residues. CDR1 and CDR2 from the germline V gene are DFQATT and SNEGSKA (reference sequence). The junction had 15 bases not matched to a gene; V was cut back by 6 bases and J by 7 bases. This CDR3 reads CSARRRDSFEQPQHF. The CDR3 bases are TGCAGTGCGCGCCGCCGGGACAGCTTCGAACAGCCCCAGCATTTT.

CDR3 residues: CASTYPSGRARNEQFF. CDR3 DNA sequence: TGTGCCAGCACCTATCCTAGCGGGAGGGCTAGGAATGAGCAGTTCTTC. The rearrangement uses TRBV12-3 or TRBV12-4 and TRBJ2-1; 12 nucleotides align to TRBD2. The CDR3 length is 16 residues. The V gene end was trimmed by 7 bases and the J gene end by 7 bases; junction bases not matched to a gene: 11.

V is TRBV5-1 and J is TRBJ1-4; the D gene is possibly TRBD1 (6 bases). The germline V and J ends were trimmed by 2 bases and 5 bases, with 13 bases remaining between them. The CDR3 runs to 15 residues. Germline V lookup: CDR1 SGHRS, CDR2 YFSETQ. The CDR3 spells CASSFRGSRNEKLFF. CDR3 DNA sequence: TGCGCCAGCAGCTTTAGGGGGAGTCGGAATGAAAAACTGTTTTTT. The full variable domain, its missing parts supplied by reference TRBV5-1 and TRBJ1-4, is KAGVTQTPRYLIKTRGQQVTLSCSPISGHRSVSWYQQTPGQGLQFLFEYFSETQRNKGNFPGRFSGRQFSNSRSEMNVSTLELGDSALYLCASSFRGSRNEKLFFGSGTQLSVL.

The chain recombines TRBV12-3 or TRBV12-4 with TRBJ2-5; possible D gene TRBD1, 7 bases. The CDR3 is 13 residues long. V dropped 6 bases and J dropped 5 bases, with 13 bases sitting between them. For the CDR3, the DNA is TGTGCCAGCAGCTCGACAGGGAGGGAGACCCAGTACTTC. Its translation is CASSSTGRETQYF.

The chain employs TRBV7-9 and TRBJ2-5; D uncertain. Per the germline V gene, CDR1 is SEHNR and CDR2 is FQNEAQ (reference sequence). The CDR3 has 13 residues. V was pared by 3 bases and J by 4 bases, with 9 bases between. The CDR3 region has the DNA TGTGCCAGCAGCTTGCAGACCATAGAGACCCAGTACTTC. This encodes CASSLQTIETQYF.

The chain uses TRBV20-1 and TRBJ2-7, with TRBD2 as a possible D gene (6 bases). This CDR3 contains 15 residues. Germline V gives CDR1 DFQATT, CDR2 SNEGSKA (reference sequence). The V end was cut by 6 bases, the J end by 4 bases, with 22 bases between. The CDR3 loop reads CSAGIPGREGYEQYF. CDR3 sequence (DNA): TGCAGTGCCGGGATCCCCGGGCGGGAAGGTTACGAGCAGTACTTC.

This chain links TRBV7-9 with TRBJ2-5; D may be TRBD2 (5 bases). The CDR3 covers 12 residues. Germline V gives CDR1 SEHNR, CDR2 FQNEAQ (reference sequence). V shed 7 bases and J shed 1 base, with 7 bases lying between them. This CDR3 is CASMEAQETQYF. The CDR3 bases are TGTGCCAGCATGGAGGCCCAAGAGACCCAGTACTTC.

This clonotype was found once. The chain carries TRBV20-1 and TRBJ2-5, with 15 bases lining up with TRBD2. J gave up 1 base and V 6 bases, and 3 bases lay outside the gene matches. This CDR3 is built from 15 residues. CDR1 and CDR2 (germline): DFQATT, SNEGSKA (reference sequence). CDR3 sequence reads: CSAGLAGGPQETQYF. The DNA of the CDR3 is TGCAGTGCGGGACTAGCGGGGGGACCCCAAGAGACCCAGTACTTC.

The rearrangement links TRBV28 to TRBJ2-1; D may be TRBD1 (5 bases). V dropped 5 bases and J dropped 1 base, with 9 bases sitting between them. The CDR3 loop spans 14 amino acids. From germline, CDR1 is MDHEN and CDR2 SYDVKM. CDR3 sequence reads: CASSRAGSYNEQFF. CDR3 sequence (DNA): TGTGCCAGCAGTAGGGCAGGGTCCTACAATGAGCAGTTCTTC.

The chain couples TRBV19 to TRBJ1-1; D gene unclear. Germline CDR1 is LNHDA and CDR2 is SQIVND (reference sequence). CDR3 length: 12 residues. The germline V and J ends were trimmed by 7 bases and 0 bases, with 6 bases remaining between them. The CDR3 protein is CASKFMNTEAFF. CDR3 coding DNA: TGTGCCAGTAAGTTCATGAACACTGAAGCTTTCTTT.

This chain joins TRBV6-1 and TRBJ2-6, with unresolved D. V lost 7 bases and J lost 1, with 5 bases in between. This CDR3 is 13 amino acids long. Per germline, CDR1 MNHNS and CDR2 SASEGT. CDR3 sequence: CASTQSGANVLTF. As DNA, the CDR3 is TGTGCCAGCACCCAGTCTGGGGCCAACGTCCTGACTTTC.

In this sample, this clonotype turned up once. CDR3 amino acids: CASSPRQGTAFF. The CDR3 region has the DNA TGTGCCAGCAGCCCAAGACAGGGAACTGCTTTCTTT. The chain carries TRBV7-2 and TRBJ1-1; 7 bases are shared with TRBD1. V was clipped by 5 bases and J by 11 bases; unmatched bases: 8. Germline V gives CDR1 SGHTA, CDR2 FQGNSA. The CDR3 sequence is 12 residues long.

The chain links TRBV7-2 to TRBJ1-6, with D uncertain. Germline values: CDR1 SGHTA, CDR2 FQGNSA. V lost 5 bases to trimming and J lost 7 bases, with 15 bases between them. The CDR3 loop spans 15 amino acids. CDR3 nucleotide sequence: TGTGCCAGCAGCCTACAGTCACCTCTAAATTCACCCCTCCACTTT. It is translated as CASSLQSPLNSPLHF.

The rearrangement links TRBV30 to TRBJ2-1; a weak D match, TRBD2 (6 bases). Germline CDR1 reads GTSNPN; CDR2 reads SVGIG (reference sequence). This CDR3 is 12 amino acids long. V lost 0 bases and J 8 bases, leaving 8 bases between the germline ends. CDR3 residues: CAWSVAGYEQFF. CDR3 sequence (DNA): TGTGCCTGGAGTGTAGCGGGCTATGAGCAGTTCTTC.

The sample holds one count of this clonotype. The chain's CDR3 is CASGTTTNGEQFF. The DNA for the CDR3 is TGTGCCAGTGGGACAACCACAAATGGAGAGCAGTTCTTC. The chain has TRBV9 and TRBJ2-1; weak D call: TRBD1 (6 bases). Looked up from germline, CDR1 is SGDLS and CDR2 is YYNGEE. The CDR3 totals 13 residues. Deletions cut 8 bases from V and 10 bases from J, with 19 bases between.

The V and J genes are TRBV7-2 and TRBJ2-7; 11 bases map to TRBD2. CDR1 and CDR2 from the germline V gene are SGHTA and FQGNSA. This CDR3 has 15 residues. Unmatched junction bases numbered 5, after V lost 5 bases and J lost 2 bases. The CDR3 reads CASSPGTSGPYEQYF. The DNA of the CDR3 is TGTGCCAGCAGCCCAGGGACTAGCGGACCCTACGAGCAGTACTTC.

This chain links TRBV20-1 with TRBJ1-5; 8 nucleotides line up with TRBD1. Germline V gene sequence: CDR1 DFQATT, CDR2 SNEGSKA (reference sequence). The V segment lost 5 bases and the J segment 7 bases; nucleotides outside the gene matches: 1. This CDR3 has 11 residues. The CDR3 DNA reads TGCAGTGCTGCAGGGGGCCAGCCCCAGCATTTT. This encodes CSAAGGQPQHF.

The gene calls are TRBV28 and TRBJ2-5, with 9 positions matching TRBD2. This CDR3 has 17 residues. V lost 8 bases and J lost 2; bases outside the gene matches: 15. Germline CDR1 MDHEN, CDR2 SYDVKM. The CDR3 sequence is CASSTLRLADIQETQYF. The DNA of the CDR3 is TGTGCCAGCTCCACCTTACGACTAGCGGATATTCAAGAGACCCAGTACTTC. The full variable domain, in which reference TRBV28 and TRBJ2-5 provide the parts outside the CDR3, is DVKVTQSSRYLVKRTGEKVFLECVQDMDHENMFWYRQDPGLGLRLIYFSYDVKMKEKGDIPEGYSVSREKKERFSLILESASTNQTSMYLCASSTLRLADIQETQYFGPGTRLLVL.

J is TRBJ2-2 and V is TRBV5-1; possibly TRBD1 for D (5 bases). The CDR3 sequence is 15 residues long. V was clipped by 1 base and J by 0 bases, with 7 bases between them. CDR1 and CDR2 from the germline V gene are SGHRS and YFSETQ. The CDR3 nucleotides are TGCGCCAGCAGCTTGCGGACAACGAACACCGGGGAGCTGTTTTTT. Its protein product is CASSLRTTNTGELFF.

The rearrangement joins TRBV6-5 to TRBJ2-5; TRBD1 aligns across 9 bases. V shed 0 bases, J shed 1 base, and the junction held 12 bases outside the gene matches. CDR3 length: 19 amino acids. The germline CDR1 and CDR2 sequences are MNHEY and SVGAGI. The CDR3 DNA is TGTGCCAGCAGTTACTCGATGGCCGGGACAGGGCTAATCCAAGAGACCCAGTACTTC. Translating gives CASSYSMAGTGLIQETQYF.

This chain connects TRBV21-1 to TRBJ2-7; the D call TRBD2 from the table was never checked on the DNA. TRBV21-1 is labeled a pseudogene. The CDR3 contains 18 residues. CDR3: CASSKGSASGGPLLEQYF. In nucleotides, the CDR3 is TGTGCCAGCAGCAAAGGGTCGGCTAGCGGGGGACCCTTACTGGAGCAGTACTTC.

The V and J genes are TRBV15 and TRBJ2-3; D ambiguous. The CDR3 extends over 13 amino acids. The germline gives CDR1 LNHNV, CDR2 YYDKDF (reference sequence). Trimming took off 0 bases at V and 4 bases at J, with 5 bases between the two ends. CDR3 amino acids: CATSRDPPDTQYF. The DNA of the CDR3 is TGTGCCACCAGCAGAGATCCCCCAGATACGCAGTATTTT.

The chain uses TRBV28 and TRBJ1-2; tentative D call: TRBD1 (5 bases). CDR1 is MDHEN and CDR2 is SYDVKM in the germline V gene. The CDR3 contains 13 residues. The V end lost 2 bases, the J end lost 8 bases, and 12 bases lay between the germline ends. For the CDR3, the DNA is TGTGCCAGCAGTTTACTAGGGGCGCGAGGCTACACCTTC. This encodes CASSLLGARGYTF.